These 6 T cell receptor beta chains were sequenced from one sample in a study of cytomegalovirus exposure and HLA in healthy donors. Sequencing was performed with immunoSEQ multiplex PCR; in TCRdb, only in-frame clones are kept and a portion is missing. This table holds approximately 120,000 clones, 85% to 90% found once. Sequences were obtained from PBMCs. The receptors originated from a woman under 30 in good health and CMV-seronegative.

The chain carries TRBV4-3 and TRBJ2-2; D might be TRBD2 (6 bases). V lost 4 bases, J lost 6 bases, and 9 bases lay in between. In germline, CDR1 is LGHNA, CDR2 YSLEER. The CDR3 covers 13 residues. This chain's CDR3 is CASSPRRAGELFF. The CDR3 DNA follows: TGCGCCAGCAGCCCTCGGAGGGCCGGGGAGCTGTTTTTT.

As DNA, the CDR3 is TGTGCCAGCAGCTTGAGCTCTGGAAACACCATATATTTT. Residues: CASSLSSGNTIYF. The rearrangement uses TRBV7-8 and TRBJ1-3, with D hard to call. Trimming shortened V by 3 bases and J by 0 bases, and 3 bases separated the two germline ends. Germline values: CDR1 SGHVS, CDR2 FQNEAQ. The length of the CDR3 is 13 residues.

CDR3: CASSQEELAEQQYF. The CDR3, as DNA: TGCGCCAGCAGCCAAGAGGAACTAGCGGAGCAGCAGTACTTC. V is TRBV4-1 and J is TRBJ2-7, with TRBD2 matching 8 bases. J gave up 8 bases and V 0 bases, and 6 bases lay outside the gene matches. Germline V gene data show CDR1 as MGHRA and CDR2 as YSYEKL. This CDR3 is built from 14 residues.

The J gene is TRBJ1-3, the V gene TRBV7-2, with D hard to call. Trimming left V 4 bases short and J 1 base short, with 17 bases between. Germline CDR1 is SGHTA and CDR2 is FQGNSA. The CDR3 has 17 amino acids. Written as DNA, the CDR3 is TGTGCCAGCAGCTACAGCCATGGTGGTGAATCTGGAAACACCATATATTTT. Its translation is CASSYSHGGESGNTIYF. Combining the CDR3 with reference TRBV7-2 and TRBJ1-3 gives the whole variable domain GAGVSQSPSNKVTEKGKDVELRCDPISGHTALYWYRQSLGQGLEFLIYFQGNSAPDKSGLPSDRFSAERTGGSVSTLTIQRTQQEDSAVYLCASSYSHGGESGNTIYFGEGSWLTVV.

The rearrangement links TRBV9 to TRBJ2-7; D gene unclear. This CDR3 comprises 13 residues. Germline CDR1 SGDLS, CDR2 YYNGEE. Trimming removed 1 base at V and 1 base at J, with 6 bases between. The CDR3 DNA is TGTGCCAGCAGCGTATCCGAGTCCTACGAGCAGTACTTC. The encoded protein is CASSVSESYEQYF.

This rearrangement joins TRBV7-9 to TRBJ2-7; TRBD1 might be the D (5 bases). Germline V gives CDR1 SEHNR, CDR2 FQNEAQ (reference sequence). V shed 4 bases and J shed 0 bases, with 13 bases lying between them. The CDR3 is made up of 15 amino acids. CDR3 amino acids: CASSSTGLPSYEQYF. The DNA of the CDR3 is TGTGCCAGCAGCTCCACAGGCCTACCCTCCTACGAGCAGTACTTC. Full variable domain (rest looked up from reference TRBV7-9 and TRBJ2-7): DTGVSQNPRHKITKRGQNVTFRCDPISEHNRLYWYRQTLGQGPEFLTYFQNEAQLEKSRLLSDRFSAERPKGSFSTLEIQRTEQGDSAMYLCASSSTGLPSYEQYFGPGTRLTVT.